The clone carrying this TCR beta chain was counted once. CDR1 and CDR2 from the germline V gene are SGHRS and YFSETQ. Trimming pared 0 bases from V and 12 bases from J, leaving 13 bases between. The CDR3 covers 13 residues. Original analysis: It was from reference gene primer amplification that nucleated cell counts were estimated. Profiled with immunoSEQ multiplex PCR; TCRdb holds only in-frame clones, not every one. D and trimming come from the DNA, and the V and J calls and clone size come from that table. Here the sample spans 100,000 to 150,000 clones, approximately 90% being singletons. This sample is part of a study of blood T cell repertoires in COVID-19. Study context: Samples representing acute and convalescent COVID-19 were sourced from the United States, Italy and Spain. In each case, the material was cDNA or gDNA derived from T cells, B-cell-depleted T cells, or PBMCs.

The TCR originated in a human donor in a cohort sampled during active COVID-19. Source material: peripheral blood. The chain has TRBV5-1 and TRBJ2-1, with a possible D match to TRBD2 (5 bases). The CDR3 coding sequence is TGCGCCAGCAGCTTGGGAACTAGATCAGGGCAGTTCTTC. It encodes CASSLGTRSGQFF. Using reference TRBV5-1 and TRBJ2-1 for the parts outside the CDR3, the full variable domain is KAGVTQTPRYLIKTRGQQVTLSCSPISGHRSVSWYQQTPGQGLQFLFEYFSETQRNKGNFPGRFSGRQFSNSRSEMNVSTLELGDSALYLCASSLGTRSGQFFGPGTRLTVL.